A single T cell receptor (beta chain) is shown here with its context. Its antigen specificity is not known. No base quality values were provided; no much bigger clone lies one nucleotide off. The data were obtained in a study of vaccination effects on CD4 cells after COVID-19 (dated by TCRdb to 2021 to 2024). Turning to the overall study: Each participant received two doses of an mRNA SARS-CoV-2 vaccine, either BNT162b2 or mRNA-1273. In both COVID-19 convalescent patients and infection-naive vaccine recipients, the study compared SARS-CoV-2 spike-specific CD4+ TCR repertoires from before mRNA vaccination with those from after it. The Oncomine TCR Beta short-read assay on an Illumina iSeq 100 was used to sequence cultures from other donors in the study. The full study included approximately nine COVID-19 convalescent patients and a few SARS-CoV-2-naive healthy vaccine recipients. Study-level results and caveats: Among healthy vaccine recipients, nearly all vaccine-induced clones were SARS-CoV-2 mono-reactive, and just 1 of 255 was cross-reactive with common cold coronaviruses. Marked clonal contraction was observed in both infection-induced and vaccine-induced clones at late post-vaccination timepoints, consistent with waning T cell responses. The study was limited by a small number of convalescent patients and lacked early post-infection timepoints.

Library creation used the immunoSEQ multiplex PCR assay. TCR beta CDR3 sequencing was performed on DNA from the cultured, isolated CD4+ T cells. The original methods were these. The analysis removed non-productive TCR sequences, trimmed reads to the CDR3 region, and retained only CDR3s that were 7 or more amino acids long. Antigen-specific clonotypes were identified using the MANAFEST web app by comparison of expansion in peptide wells against reference cultures. For clones to be considered positive, expansion at FDR<0.05 versus reference and all other wells, an odds ratio above 5, and a frequency above 0.1% in two replicate wells were required. A clonotype was called cross-reactive if it was significantly expanded both in SARS-CoV-2 spike wells and in at least one common cold coronavirus spike condition. Levenshtein distance calculated with the stringdist R package was used to assess CDR3 similarity, and unrooted trees were constructed with ape in R 3.6.1. TCRdb took over this immuneACCESS table, retaining in-frame rearrangements with V and J assigned. Such tables are incomplete; in checked studies, under half of the missing clones stem from an unresolved V gene, and the remainder is unexplained. That table gives V, J and clone size, and the DNA gave D and trimming. The sample table holds tens of thousands of clones, of which over 70% were seen once. In total, the top ten clones hold 3.5% to 4.5% of the sample.

The ViraFEST assay stimulated PBMC with viral peptide pools and then used TCR sequencing to identify antigen-specific CD4+ T cell clonotypes by expansion. After about 9 days of culture, CD4+ T cells were isolated with the EasySep CD4+ T cell isolation kit. None of the healthy vaccine recipients had a prior SARS-CoV-2 infection, which was confirmed by nucleocapsid antibody tests that came back negative both before and after vaccination. Roughly 1.9 million PBMC per well were cultured with 10 ug/ml peptides in IMDM containing about 5% human AB serum, 8.5 to 10 IU/ml IL-2 and gentamicin. Half of the culture medium was replaced with fresh IL-2-containing medium on days 3 and 7. Unless otherwise noted, each peptide stimulation condition was cultured in triplicate wells. PBMC were separated from whole blood using Ficoll-Paque Plus gradient centrifugation and were then either cryopreserved at -140C or used fresh. The overlapping peptide pools covered the spike proteins of SARS-CoV-2 and of the common cold coronaviruses HCoV-NL63, HCoV-OC43 and HCoV-229E. The QIAamp micro DNA kit was used to extract genomic DNA from the cultured CD4+ T cells.

Per the germline V gene (reference sequence), LNHNV is the CDR1 and YYDKDF is the CDR2. The CDR3 measures 17 amino acids from cysteine to phenylalanine. Of all the DNA, just the CDR3 is kept, 51 bases in frame from base 1. Relative to germline, V is 5 bases shorter and J is 5 bases shorter, with 24 bases between their ends. The TCR comes from a human donor who received a COVID-19 vaccine. Sequenced material: CD4+ T cells from PBMCs cultured with HCoV-OC43 spike peptides, taken before COVID-19 vaccination. The intended sense of this specimen's cell subset or site label: HCoV-OC43 spike overlapping peptide pool stimulation. The chain links TRBV15 with TRBJ2-5; the D segment could be TRBD1, given 6 matching bases. The CDR3 protein sequence reads: CATSYPGRGSLGETQYF. The nucleotides read TGTGCCACCAGCTACCCGGGCAGGGGATCCCTAGGGGAGACCCAGTACTTC.